The 5 T cell receptor beta chains below come from one sample, sequenced in a study of T cell repertoires in cytomegalovirus infection. The antigens these receptors bind are not known. TCRdb re-derived calls from the reads in MiXCR, one entry per CDR3 protein. The top ten clones hold around a sixth of a sample with roughly 730,000 distinct CDR3 sequences, around 31% of them seen once. The sample was cultured PBMCs, taken from culture after CMV antigen stimulation. These receptor sequences come from a human donor in good health (CMV status not recorded). Some clones in this sample may be carry-over from other donors' samples.

This clonotype was counted only a few times. The chain uses TRBV5-1 and TRBJ1-1, with D unresolved. The germline CDR1 and CDR2 sequences are SGHRS and YFSETQ. The germline V and J ends were trimmed by 1 base and 7 bases, with 14 bases remaining between them. The CDR3 totals 14 residues. The CDR3 sequence: CASSLQGSVREAFF. The DNA of the CDR3 is TGCGCCAGCAGCTTGCAAGGCAGCGTCCGTGAAGCTTTCTTT.

The chain carries TRBV6-6 and TRBJ2-4; D gene unclear. CDR3 length: 16 residues. Trimming left V 6 bases short and J 1 base short, with 16 bases between. Germline V gives CDR1 MNHNY, CDR2 SVGAGI (reference sequence). The CDR3 bases are TGTGCCAGCAGAAACGCCGGTATCGGGGCCAAAAACATTCAGTACTTC. Amino acids: CASRNAGIGAKNIQYF.

The J gene is TRBJ2-1, the V gene TRBV2; no clear D. This CDR3 has 15 residues. Trimming took 4 bases from V and 0 from J, leaving 10 bases between them. Germline lookup yields CDR1 SNHLY and CDR2 FYNNEI. Written as DNA, the CDR3 is TGTGCCAGCAGTGTCCAGTTGAGCTCCTACAATGAGCAGTTCTTC. Translation gives CASSVQLSSYNEQFF.

This clonotype has more than one count but fewer than ten. The V and J genes are TRBV20-1 and TRBJ2-7, with D possibly called TRBD1 or TRBD2 (5 bases each). The germline CDR1 and CDR2 sequences are DFQATT and SNEGSKA (reference sequence). The CDR3 length is 16 residues. The V end lost 3 bases, the J end lost 3 bases, and 21 bases lay between the germline ends. Here the CDR3 reads CSASRPGTEVLYEQYF. The CDR3 nucleotides are TGCAGTGCTAGCCGTCCTGGGACGGAGGTCCTCTACGAGCAGTACTTC.

In this sample, this clonotype turned up a few times. V and J are TRBV2 and TRBJ2-3; 11 bases match TRBD2. Trimming at V came to 8 bases and at J to 0 bases, leaving 4 bases not matched to a gene. The germline gives CDR1 SNHLY, CDR2 FYNNEI. The CDR3 totals 15 residues. CDR3: CASASGGTSTDTQYF. Here the CDR3 DNA reads TGTGCCAGCGCTAGCGGGGGGACGAGCACAGATACGCAGTATTTT.